The rows below give T cell receptor beta chains drawn from one sample of a study of early stage breast cancer tumors. Measured with immunoSEQ multiplex PCR; TCRdb has only the in-frame clones, and not every one. The repertoire holds roughly 48,000 clones, with 83% as singletons. The sample was blood. These receptors all stem from a person in their fifties or sixties with breast cancer. The CDR3 runs from the conserved cysteine through the conserved F or W. D genes are given only for firm matches. Clone sizes are given selectively: once, few, many, or a class where the clone is expanded.

>TRBD1|-|TRBJ1-2|15|TRBV7-8
TGTGCCAGCAGCCTTTACAGGGGAGCGGACTATGGCTACACCTTC
CASSLYRGADYGYTF
>TRBD1|-|TRBJ1-4|15|TRBV7-2
TGTGCCAGCAGCTTAGACAGGGGCGGACATGAAAAACTGTTTTTT
CASSLDRGGHEKLFF
>-|-|TRBJ1-1|13|TRBV30
TGTGCCTGGAGTGTAACAGGAGTAGGTTGGGCTTTCTTT
CAWSVTGVGWAFF
>-|once|TRBJ1-2|17|TRBV27
TGTGCCAGCAGCCTCTGGGGAGGGGACACCACTAACTATGGCTACACCTTC
CASSLWGGDTTNYGYTF
>-|-|TRBJ2-6|17|TRBV19
TGTGCCAGTACCCTCCTCTTCGGGTCCTCTGGGGCCAACGTCCTGACTTTC
CASTLLFGSSGANVLTF
>-|-|TRBJ2-7|15|TRBV5-1
TGCGCCAGCAGCTTGGCCGAACAGGGTTTTTACGAGCAGTACTTC
CASSLAEQGFYEQYF
>TRBD2|-|TRBJ2-7|15|TRBV7-2
TGTGCCAGCAGCTTAGCGCACGCGGGAGGGCGGGAGCAGTACTTC
CASSLAHAGGREQYF
>TRBD1|-|TRBJ1-2|17|TRBV4-1
TGCGCCAGCAGCCACCACGGACAGGGCTTAGCTAACTATGGCTACACCTTC
CASSHHGQGLANYGYTF
>TRBD2|-|TRBJ2-1|18|TRBV9
TGTGCCAGCAGCCCCCAAGGTAGCGGGAGGTTTGACAACAATGAGCAGTTCTTC
CASSPQGSGRFDNNEQFF
>TRBD2|-|TRBJ2-3|14|TRBV19
TGTGCCAGTAGTCCCGGACTAGTTGCGGATACGCAGTATTTT
CASSPGLVADTQYF
>-|-|TRBJ2-3|15|TRBV5-4
TGTGCCAGCAGCTTGCGAGGGACCGTGACAGATACGCAGTATTTT
CASSLRGTVTDTQYF
>-|-|TRBJ2-6|15|TRBV6-5
TGTGCCAGCAGCCCGGCCCCCTCTGGGGCCAACGTCCTGACTTTC
CASSPAPSGANVLTF
>-|-|TRBJ1-1|14|TRBV29-1
TGCAGCGCCAATTCCGGACAGTACTCGACTGAAGCTTTCTTT
CSANSGQYSTEAFF
>TRBD2|-|TRBJ2-7|12|TRBV5-5
TGTGCCAGCAGCTTGGGCTTAGCGGGTTCACACTTC
CASSLGLAGSHF
>-|-|TRBJ2-5|16|TRBV14
TGTGCCAGCAGCCAAGGGCCGGGAAAGGGGCAAGAGACCCAGTACTTC
CASSQGPGKGQETQYF
>-|-|TRBJ1-1|15|TRBV4-3
TGCGCCAGCAGCCCTCGGACAGTAGAGGGGAATCGAGCTTTCTTT
CASSPRTVEGNRAFF
>-|few|TRBJ1-5|13|TRBV10-1
TGCGCCAGCAGCTCAAGCTCCGTAGGGCCCCAGCATTTT
CASSSSSVGPQHF
>TRBD2|-|TRBJ2-1|13|TRBV29-1
TGCAGCGTTGCTAGCGGAGTTTACAATGAGCAGTTCTTC
CSVASGVYNEQFF
>-|-|TRBJ1-1|15|TRBV2
TGTGCCAGCAGCCTCAGGGGAACCTTGAACACTGAAGCTTTCTTT
CASSLRGTLNTEAFF
>TRBD2|-|TRBJ2-7|15|TRBV5-6
TGTGCCAGCAGCCTCGGACTAGCGGGGGCTCGGGAGCAGTACTTC
CASSLGLAGAREQYF
>-|-|TRBJ1-5|13|TRBV7-2
TGTGCCAGCAGCATCGGCAGAGGTCAGCCCCAGCATTTT
CASSIGRGQPQHF
>TRBD2|-|TRBJ2-7|15|TRBV7-2
TGTGCCAGCAGCTTATCAGCGGGGCCAAACTACGAGCAGTACTTC
CASSLSAGPNYEQYF
>-|-|TRBJ1-1|16|TRBV4-3
TGCGCCAGCAGCCTCGACCCGTGGGGGGGTGACACTGAAGCTTTCTTT
CASSLDPWGGDTEAFF
>TRBD1|few|TRBJ2-7|14|TRBV19
TGTGCCAGTAGTATAGCGGACAGGGTCTACGAGCAGTACTTC
CASSIADRVYEQYF